These T cell receptor beta chains were read from a single sample in a study of identical twins. TCRdb called the 5' RACE reads again in MiXCR, with one record for every CDR3 protein. There are about 920,000 distinct CDR3 sequences in the sample; about 12% occur only once, and around 1.6% lies in the top ten. In addition, the sample was reused for a study of yellow fever vaccine responses in identical twins.

Material: PBMCs. The receptors come from a woman between 18 and 29 years old in good health. Both conserved end residues are part of each CDR3. D genes are given only for firm matches. Some rows have no size entry. The others give once, few or many, or a class for an expanded clone.

v_gene: TRBV19; d_gene: NA; abundance: few; j_gene: TRBJ2-3; CDR3aa: CASDNRASAPTDTQYF; CDR3nt: TGTGCCAGTGACAACCGGGCCTCAGCCCCCACAGATACGCAGTATTTT
v_gene: TRBV5-1; d_gene: TRBD1; abundance: few; j_gene: TRBJ2-3; CDR3aa: CASAPLTGGGTDTQYF; CDR3nt: TGCGCCAGCGCCCCTTTAACAGGGGGAGGCACAGATACGCAGTATTTT
v_gene: TRBV24-1; d_gene: TRBD2; abundance: few; j_gene: TRBJ2-2; CDR3aa: CATRGTSGRAGELFF; CDR3nt: TGTGCCACCAGAGGGACTAGCGGGAGGGCCGGGGAGCTGTTTTTT
v_gene: TRBV14; d_gene: NA; abundance: many; j_gene: TRBJ1-1; CDR3aa: CASSQGINTEAFF; CDR3nt: TGTGCCAGCAGCCAAGGGATTAACACTGAAGCTTTCTTT
v_gene: TRBV29-1; d_gene: NA; abundance: few; j_gene: TRBJ2-6; CDR3aa: CSVPQRVGISGANVLTF; CDR3nt: TGCAGCGTTCCCCAAAGAGTCGGGATCTCTGGGGCCAACGTCCTGACTTTC
v_gene: TRBV4-2; d_gene: TRBD2; abundance: NA; j_gene: TRBJ2-1; CDR3aa: CASSQGLAGTPLIYNEQFF; CDR3nt: TGTGCCAGCAGCCAAGGACTAGCGGGAACTCCTTTAATTTACAATGAGCAGTTCTTC
v_gene: TRBV5-5; d_gene: TRBD2; abundance: NA; j_gene: TRBJ2-3; CDR3aa: CASRQQLAGVGDTQYF; CDR3nt: TGTGCCAGCAGACAACAACTAGCGGGAGTTGGAGATACGCAGTATTTT
v_gene: TRBV9; d_gene: NA; abundance: NA; j_gene: TRBJ2-1; CDR3aa: CASSTTGTHDREQFF; CDR3nt: TGTGCCAGCAGCACAACCGGGACCCACGACCGGGAGCAGTTCTTC
v_gene: TRBV12-3/TRBV12-4; d_gene: NA; abundance: NA; j_gene: TRBJ1-1; CDR3aa: CASTPGRGADPEAFF; CDR3nt: TGTGCCAGCACCCCGGGGAGGGGCGCCGACCCTGAAGCTTTCTTT
v_gene: TRBV28; d_gene: TRBD1; abundance: many; j_gene: TRBJ1-1; CDR3aa: CASSLWTGTVNTEAFF; CDR3nt: TGTGCCAGCAGTTTATGGACCGGGACAGTGAACACTGAAGCTTTCTTT
v_gene: TRBV28; d_gene: TRBD1; abundance: NA; j_gene: TRBJ2-3; CDR3aa: CASSYDSQGVIDTQYF; CDR3nt: TGTGCCAGCAGCTACGACAGCCAGGGGGTTATAGATACGCAGTATTTT
v_gene: TRBV7-9; d_gene: TRBD1; abundance: NA; j_gene: TRBJ1-3; CDR3aa: CASNRDSFLSGNTIYF; CDR3nt: TGTGCCAGCAACAGGGACAGCTTTCTCTCTGGAAACACCATATATTTT
v_gene: TRBV15; d_gene: TRBD2; abundance: few; j_gene: TRBJ2-7; CDR3aa: CATDSGSPHEQYF; CDR3nt: TGTGCCACCGATAGCGGGAGTCCCCACGAGCAGTACTTC
v_gene: TRBV28; d_gene: NA; abundance: NA; j_gene: TRBJ2-1; CDR3aa: CASSWGTDSYNEQFF; CDR3nt: TGTGCCAGCAGTTGGGGGACGGACTCCTACAATGAGCAGTTCTTC
v_gene: TRBV7-9; d_gene: NA; abundance: few; j_gene: TRBJ2-1; CDR3aa: CASSLMEGSSYNEQFF; CDR3nt: TGTGCCAGCAGCTTAATGGAGGGGAGCTCCTACAATGAGCAGTTCTTC
v_gene: TRBV7-8; d_gene: NA; abundance: few; j_gene: TRBJ1-2; CDR3aa: CASSLAGTSANYGYTF; CDR3nt: TGTGCCAGCAGCTTAGCGGGGACAAGTGCTAACTATGGCTACACCTTC
v_gene: TRBV24-1; d_gene: NA; abundance: NA; j_gene: TRBJ2-2; CDR3aa: CATSDLSVNTGELFF; CDR3nt: TGTGCCACCAGTGATTTGTCGGTAAACACCGGGGAGCTGTTTTTT
v_gene: TRBV11-2; d_gene: NA; abundance: few; j_gene: TRBJ1-1; CDR3aa: CASSLRETGTEAFF; CDR3nt: TGTGCCAGCAGCTTAAGGGAAACAGGGACTGAAGCTTTCTTT
v_gene: TRBV7-2; d_gene: NA; abundance: few; j_gene: TRBJ2-7; CDR3aa: CASSLVAVSSYEQYF; CDR3nt: TGTGCCAGCAGCCTAGTAGCGGTTAGCTCCTACGAGCAGTACTTC
v_gene: TRBV6-5; d_gene: NA; abundance: many; j_gene: TRBJ2-5; CDR3aa: CASWKGQETQYF; CDR3nt: TGTGCCAGCTGGAAAGGCCAAGAGACCCAGTACTTC
v_gene: TRBV4-2; d_gene: TRBD2; abundance: NA; j_gene: TRBJ2-5; CDR3aa: CASSAGLAEIQETQYF; CDR3nt: TGTGCCAGCAGCGCCGGACTAGCGGAAATCCAAGAGACCCAGTACTTC
v_gene: TRBV5-1; d_gene: TRBD2; abundance: many; j_gene: TRBJ2-7; CDR3aa: CASSPGSSGRHEQYF; CDR3nt: TGCGCCAGCAGCCCTGGTTCTAGCGGGAGACACGAGCAGTACTTC